This T cell receptor (beta chain) was observed in a study of blood T cell repertoires in COVID-19. Across the study: Samples came from the United States, Italy and Spain, spanning acute and convalescent COVID-19. T cells, B-cell-depleted T cells, or PBMCs supplied cDNA or gDNA.

Original processing notes: Reference gene primer amplification gave estimated nucleated cell counts. Here immunoSEQ multiplex PCR was the method, and the copy in TCRdb shows in-frame clones only, minus some. V and J calls plus clone size are reproduced from that table; the DNA served to infer D and trimming. The repertoire has 70,000 to 90,000 clones, approximately 74% of them found once; the top ten carry just over 2.5%. This CDR3 contains 15 residues. Germline lookup yields CDR1 LNHNV and CDR2 YYDKDF (reference sequence). J gave up 8 bases and V 6 bases, and 10 bases lay outside the gene matches. The sample taken for sequencing was peripheral blood. This rearrangement joins TRBV15 to TRBJ2-1, with 10 bases that match TRBD2. This receptor was obtained from a human donor with acute or convalescent COVID-19. The donor label of this sample is uncertain. The CDR3 sequence is CATRNTAGGPHEQFF. The CDR3 nucleotides read TGTGCCACCAGAAACACAGCGGGGGGGCCCCATGAGCAGTTCTTC.